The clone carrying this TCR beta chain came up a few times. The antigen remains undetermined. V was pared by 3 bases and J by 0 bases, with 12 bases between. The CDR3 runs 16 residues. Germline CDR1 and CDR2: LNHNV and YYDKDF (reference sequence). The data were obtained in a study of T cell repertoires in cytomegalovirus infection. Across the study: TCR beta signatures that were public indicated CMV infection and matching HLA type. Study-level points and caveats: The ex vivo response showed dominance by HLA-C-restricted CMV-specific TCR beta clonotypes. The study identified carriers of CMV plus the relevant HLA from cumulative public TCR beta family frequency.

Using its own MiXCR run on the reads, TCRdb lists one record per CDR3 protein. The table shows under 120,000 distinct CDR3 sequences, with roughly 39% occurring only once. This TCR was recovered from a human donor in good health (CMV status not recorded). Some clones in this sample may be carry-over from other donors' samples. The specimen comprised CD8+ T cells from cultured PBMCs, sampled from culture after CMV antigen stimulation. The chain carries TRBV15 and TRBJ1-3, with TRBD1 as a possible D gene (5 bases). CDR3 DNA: TGTGCCACCAGCAGCCCTAGGGACGGCTCTGGAAACACCATATATTTT. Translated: CATSSPRDGSGNTIYF.